These 31 T cell receptor beta chains share one sample of origin, sequenced in a study of cytomegalovirus exposure and HLA in healthy donors. The primer mix had 60 Vbeta and 13 Jbeta primers. The data were produced by immunoSEQ multiplex PCR, yet TCRdb's version contains in-frame clones alone and is incomplete. The repertoire holds some 150,000 clones, with roughly 70% as singletons. Specimen: PBMCs. These TCRs come from a man between 50 and 59 years old in good health and CMV-seropositive.

The J gene is TRBJ2-7, the V gene TRBV5-6; 7 bases match TRBD2. Germline V gene data show CDR1 as SGHDT and CDR2 as YYEEEE. The V and J ends lost 4 bases and 3 bases, in that order; junction bases with no gene match: 7. There are 14 residues in the CDR3. In nucleotides, the CDR3 is TGTGCCAGCAGCCCCGACTCGGGGGGCTACGAGCAGTACTTC. It encodes CASSPDSGGYEQYF.

The CDR3 here is CAIRRAGENTEAFF. CDR3 DNA: TGTGCCATCAGAAGAGCAGGCGAGAACACTGAAGCTTTCTTT. This chain connects TRBV10-3 to TRBJ1-1; D uncertain. Deletions cut 6 bases from V and 1 base from J, with 12 bases between. The length of the CDR3 is 14 residues. Germline assignment: CDR1 ENHRY and CDR2 SYGVKD.

The chain carries TRBV13 and TRBJ1-2; no reliable D call. V lost 3 bases, J lost 5 bases, and 13 bases lay in between. This CDR3 is 14 amino acids long. Germline V gives CDR1 PRHDT, CDR2 FYEKMQ (reference sequence). CDR3 protein: CASSLPTERYGYTF. In DNA, the CDR3 is TGTGCCAGCAGCTTGCCGACGGAGCGATATGGCTACACCTTC. Full variable domain (remainder filled in from reference TRBV13 and TRBJ1-2): AAGVIQSPRHLIKEKRETATLKCYPIPRHDTVYWYQQGPGQDPQFLISFYEKMQSDKGSIPDRFSAQQFSDYHSELNMSSLELGDSALYFCASSLPTERYGYTFGSGTRLTVV.

The chain joins TRBV7-9 to TRBJ2-1; the D gene is possibly TRBD1 (5 bases). Deletions cut 4 bases from V and 8 bases from J, with 21 bases between. Germline CDR1 SEHNR, CDR2 FQNEAQ (reference sequence). The CDR3 length is 16 residues. The CDR3 bases are TGTGCCAGCAGCTATCAGGGAACAATGAAAGTCGATGAGCAGTTCTTC. Translating gives CASSYQGTMKVDEQFF.

The J gene is TRBJ1-4, the V gene TRBV5-5, with D possibly being TRBD1 (5 bases). V lost 0 bases and J 8 bases, leaving 11 bases between the germline ends. The germline CDR1 and CDR2 sequences are SGHKS and YYEKEE (reference sequence). The CDR3 sequence is 14 residues long. The CDR3 nucleotides read TGTGCCAGCAGCTTGGCAGGGATGCGCGAAAAACTGTTTTTT. Protein product: CASSLAGMREKLFF. Complete variable domain (other parts from reference TRBV5-5 and TRBJ1-4): DAGVTQSPTHLIKTRGQQVTLRCSPISGHKSVSWYQQVLGQGPQFIFQYYEKEERGRGNFPDRFSARQFPNYSSELNVNALLLGDSALYLCASSLAGMREKLFFGSGTQLSVL.

This clone turned up a few times. CDR3 DNA sequence: TGTGCCAGCAGTGAACGAGCCAACCAAGAGACCCAGTACTTC. Translated: CASSERANQETQYF. The chain combines TRBV2 with TRBJ2-5, with D unclear. The germline V and J ends were trimmed by 2 bases and 0 bases, with 7 bases remaining between them. Per the germline V gene, CDR1 is SNHLY and CDR2 is FYNNEI. CDR3 length: 14 amino acids.

The gene calls are TRBV11-1 and TRBJ2-1; D call uncertain. The V end lost 5 bases, the J end lost 5 bases, and 13 bases lay between the germline ends. Germline values: CDR1 SGHAT, CDR2 FQDESV (reference sequence). The CDR3 is made up of 14 amino acids. This chain's CDR3 is CASSPQVDNNEQFF. For the CDR3, the DNA is TGTGCCAGCAGCCCCCAGGTGGATAACAATGAGCAGTTCTTC.

A few counts support this clone. The rearrangement uses TRBV27 and TRBJ1-1, with TRBD1 identical over 7 bases. The J segment lost 5 bases and the V segment lost 8 bases, leaving 17 bases of the junction unmatched. Germline-derived CDR1 and CDR2 are MNHEY and SMNVEV (reference sequence). The CDR3 is made up of 16 amino acids. CDR3 loop: CASRQTTGDWSTEAFF. CDR3 in DNA: TGTGCCAGCCGCCAAACTACAGGGGATTGGTCAACTGAAGCTTTCTTT.

This clone appeared a single time. This chain uses TRBV11-2 with TRBJ1-1; 9 bases map to TRBD1. The germline V gene encodes CDR1 SGHAT and CDR2 FQNNGV. With 5 bases clipped from V and 6 bases from J, the junction kept 13 bases outside the gene matches. The CDR3 runs to 16 residues. The CDR3 protein is CASSEPGTGLFAEAFF. The CDR3 DNA sequence: TGTGCCAGCAGCGAACCCGGGACAGGGTTATTCGCTGAAGCTTTCTTT.

The chain links TRBV11-2 to TRBJ1-3; no firm D call. This CDR3 is 15 amino acids long. Germline assignment: CDR1 SGHAT and CDR2 FQNNGV. V was clipped by 5 bases and J by 4 bases, with 15 bases between them. The CDR3 here is CASSVPLLSGNTIYF. CDR3 coding DNA: TGTGCCAGCAGCGTGCCTTTACTGTCCGGAAACACCATATATTTT.

The J gene is TRBJ2-7, the V gene TRBV27; unclear D gene. Germline assignment: CDR1 MNHEY and CDR2 SMNVEV (reference sequence). The CDR3 sequence is 15 residues long. Deletions cut 3 bases from V and 12 bases from J, with 24 bases between. CDR3 region: CASSLLNTGETPGYF. The CDR3, as DNA: TGTGCCAGCAGTTTGCTGAATACCGGAGAGACTCCGGGGTACTTC.

This clone was seen a few times. This chain's CDR3 is CASSTPGQGKANGYTF. Written as DNA, the CDR3 is TGTGCCAGTAGTACCCCTGGACAGGGCAAAGCCAATGGCTACACCTTC. The V and J genes are TRBV19 and TRBJ1-2; TRBD1 matches 8 bases. Unmatched junction bases numbered 13, after V lost 4 bases and J lost 6 bases. Germline V gene data show CDR1 as LNHDA and CDR2 as SQIVND (reference sequence). The CDR3 has 16 amino acids.

This clone was seen just once. This sequence joins TRBV5-1 and TRBJ2-1; 8 positions agree with TRBD1. V shed 3 bases and J 6 bases; nucleotides not matched to a gene: 11. This CDR3 contains 16 residues. The germline V gene has CDR1 SGHRS and CDR2 YFSETQ. CDR3 nucleotide sequence: TGCGCCAGCAGCTCGGAACGACCAGACAGGGGCAATGAGCAGTTCTTC. Protein product: CASSSERPDRGNEQFF.

The gene calls are TRBV7-6 and TRBJ1-2, with D possibly being TRBD1 (5 bases). The CDR3 length is 13 residues. Germline V gene lookup returns CDR1 SGHVS and CDR2 FNYEAQ. The V gene lost 2 bases and the J gene lost 4 bases, with 8 bases spanning the gap. The CDR3 is CASSLSRAYGYTF. The CDR3 DNA sequence: TGTGCCAGCAGCTTAAGCAGGGCCTATGGCTACACCTTC.

The chain couples TRBV7-6 to TRBJ2-1; TRBD2 matches at 10 bases. CDR1 is SGHVS, CDR2 FNYEAQ, per germline. CDR3 length: 15 residues. V shed 4 bases and J 6 bases; nucleotides not matched to a gene: 6. The CDR3 DNA reads as TGTGCCAGCAGCTGGCAGCGGGGGGGCCGCAATGAGCAGTTCTTC. It codes for CASSWQRGGRNEQFF.

The chain joins TRBV9 to TRBJ1-1, with 7 bases that match TRBD1. The junction had 4 bases not matched to a gene; V was cut back by 2 bases and J by 6 bases. The CDR3 spans 13 residues. Germline CDR1 reads SGDLS; CDR2 reads YYNGEE. This CDR3 reads CASSVTGAAEAFF. The DNA for the CDR3 is TGTGCCAGCAGCGTCACAGGGGCGGCTGAAGCTTTCTTT.

CDR3 nucleotides: TGTGCCAGCAGCCCCCCTGGCCGGGAGGGTTATCAGCCCCAGCATTTT. Its translation is CASSPPGREGYQPQHF. The chain has TRBV7-2 and TRBJ1-5; no reliable D call. This CDR3 region has 16 residues. Deletions cut 5 bases from V and 5 bases from J, with 19 bases between. CDR1 and CDR2 (germline): SGHTA, FQGNSA.

The gene calls are TRBV6-1 and TRBJ1-5, with 8 bases identical to TRBD1. The V and J ends lost 5 bases and 3 bases, in that order; junction bases with no gene match: 6. CDR1 MNHNS and CDR2 SASEGT come from the germline V gene. CDR3 length equals 15 residues. CDR3 DNA sequence: TGTGCCAGCAGTCCGGGACAGGCCCTCAATCAGCCCCAGCATTTT. Amino acid sequence: CASSPGQALNQPQHF.

This clone appeared a few times. The rearrangement uses TRBV6-5 and TRBJ2-2; unclear D gene. The ends were cut back, 6 bases at V and 2 bases at J, with 4 bases in the middle. This CDR3 spans 12 amino acids. Germline V gene lookup returns CDR1 MNHEY and CDR2 SVGAGI. CDR3 DNA sequence: TGTGCCAGCAGCCGTAACACCGGGGAGCTGTTTTTT. Translation gives CASSRNTGELFF.

CDR3 in amino acids: CASSPRLAGVTDTQYF. For the CDR3, the DNA is TGTGCCAGCAGCCCTAGACTAGCGGGAGTGACAGATACGCAGTATTTT. This chain joins TRBV7-8 and TRBJ2-3; 12 positions agree with TRBD2. The germline gives CDR1 SGHVS, CDR2 FQNEAQ. The CDR3 length is 16 residues. Losses at the gene ends were 5 bases for V and 3 bases for J; bases not matched to a gene: 6.

This chain connects TRBV7-3 to TRBJ1-1, with 9 nucleotides matching TRBD1. The V segment lost 5 bases and the J segment 5 bases; nucleotides outside the gene matches: 6. From germline, CDR1 is SGHTA and CDR2 FQGTGA. The CDR3 has 14 amino acids. CDR3 DNA: TGTGCCAGCAGCCTACAGGGGGCTTGGACTGAAGCTTTCTTT. Translated, it gives CASSLQGAWTEAFF. Drawing the rest from reference TRBV7-3 and TRBJ1-1, the complete variable domain is GAGVSQTPSNKVTEKGKYVELRCDPISGHTALYWYRQSLGQGPEFLIYFQGTGAADDSGLPNDRFFAVRPEGSVSTLKIQRTERGDSAVYLCASSLQGAWTEAFFGQGTRLTVV.

The chain couples TRBV7-2 to TRBJ1-6; maybe TRBD1 (5 bases). Germline lookup yields CDR1 SGHTA and CDR2 FQGNSA. V lost 3 bases, J lost 7 bases, and 10 bases lay in between. The CDR3 runs to 14 residues. CDR3 loop: CASSLTEGNSPLHF. The CDR3 DNA is TGTGCCAGCAGCTTGACGGAGGGGAATTCACCCCTCCACTTT. The entire variable domain, with the rest obtained from reference TRBV7-2 and TRBJ1-6, is as follows: GAGVSQSPSNKVTEKGKDVELRCDPISGHTALYWYRQSLGQGLEFLIYFQGNSAPDKSGLPSDRFSAERTGGSVSTLTIQRTQQEDSAVYLCASSLTEGNSPLHFGNGTRLTVT.

Worth noting for this clone: A much larger clone sits a single nucleotide away, making a read error possible. The J gene is TRBJ2-5, the V gene TRBV6-1; 8 bases line up with TRBD1. Unmatched junction bases numbered 15, after V lost 7 bases and J lost 11 bases. The germline V gene has CDR1 MNHNS and CDR2 SASEGT. The CDR3 extends over 14 amino acids. The DNA of the CDR3 is TGTGCCAGCACAATTGGACAGGGACCCTATGAGCAGTACTTC. This gives the protein CASTIGQGPYEQYF.

This rearrangement joins TRBV5-5 to TRBJ1-5, with TRBD1 identical over 10 bases. V lost 0 bases to trimming and J lost 8 bases; unmatched junction nucleotides: 5. Germline V gene lookup returns CDR1 SGHKS and CDR2 YYEKEE (reference sequence). The CDR3 sequence is 15 residues long. In nucleotides, the CDR3 is TGTGCCAGCAGCTTGGAGGGGGACAGGGGTGAGCCCCAGCATTTT. This encodes CASSLEGDRGEPQHF.

V usage is TRBV29-1 and J usage is TRBJ1-1; D perhaps matches TRBD1 (6 bases). The CDR3 contains 14 residues. Looked up from germline, CDR1 is SQVTM and CDR2 is ANQGSEA. V lost 5 bases and J lost 3, with 16 bases in between. Here the CDR3 DNA reads TGCAGCGTTCGGGGGGGGCCTACGGACACTGAAGCTTTCTTT. Protein sequence: CSVRGGPTDTEAFF.

This chain uses TRBV2 with TRBJ1-1, with TRBD1 matching over 7 bases. Germline CDR1 is SNHLY and CDR2 is FYNNEI. Trimming cost V 6 bases and J 5 bases; bases outside gene matches: 15. The CDR3 sequence is 16 residues long. CDR3 sequence reads: CASRRDSSRRITEAFF. The CDR3 DNA follows: TGTGCCAGCAGACGGGACAGCTCTAGGCGGATTACTGAAGCTTTCTTT.

The CDR3 bases are TGTGCCAGTAGTATAGATCTGGCGGGGTCCGGGGAGCTGTTTTTT. It codes for CASSIDLAGSGELFF. The V and J genes are TRBV19 and TRBJ2-2, with a weak D call TRBD2 (6 bases). The CDR3 spans 15 residues. V lost 0 bases and J lost 6, with 11 bases in between. CDR1 and CDR2 from the germline V gene are LNHDA and SQIVND (reference sequence).

The chain carries TRBV2 and TRBJ2-2, with 9 nucleotides matching TRBD1. There are 15 residues in the CDR3. Losses at the gene ends were 6 bases for V and 6 bases for J; bases not matched to a gene: 8. Germline V gene sequence: CDR1 SNHLY, CDR2 FYNNEI. In DNA, the CDR3 is TGTGCCAGCAGGGCCGGGACAGGGTTCCCCGGGGAGCTGTTTTTT. Translating it yields CASRAGTGFPGELFF. Variable domain in full (rest from reference TRBV2 and TRBJ2-2): EPEVTQTPSHQVTQMGQEVILRCVPISNHLYFYWYRQILGQKVEFLVSFYNNEISEKSEIFDDQFSVERPDGSNFTLKIRSTKLEDSAMYFCASRAGTGFPGELFFGEGSRLTVL.

This chain joins TRBV4-1 and TRBJ2-1; TRBD2 aligns across 9 bases. CDR1 MGHRA and CDR2 YSYEKL come from the germline V gene. The CDR3 sequence is 16 residues long. J was trimmed by 5 bases and V by 4 bases; bases with no gene match: 9. CDR3 DNA sequence: TGCGCCAGCAGCCCCAGACTAGCGGCCTCTAACAATGAGCAGTTCTTC. This codes for CASSPRLAASNNEQFF.

The table lists this clone with a count of one. This chain connects TRBV4-2 to TRBJ2-5, with 8 bases identical to TRBD2. This CDR3 contains 16 residues. Trimming took 3 bases from V and 4 from J; bases not matched to a gene: 10. CDR1 LGHNA and CDR2 YNFKEQ come from the germline V gene. DNA for the CDR3: TGTGCCAGCAGCCAGCTAGGTACGGGGGGGCGAGAGACCCAGTACTTC. This gives the protein CASSQLGTGGRETQYF.

The chain has TRBV18 and TRBJ2-1; TRBD2 might be the D (5 bases). The CDR3 sequence is 14 residues long. Per germline, CDR1 KGHSH and CDR2 LQKENI. Deletions cut 5 bases from V and 5 bases from J, with 13 bases between. CDR3 DNA sequence: TGTGCCAGCTCAAAACCGGGAAGTAACAATGAGCAGTTCTTC. It codes for CASSKPGSNNEQFF.